This T cell receptor beta chain came from a study of cytomegalovirus exposure and HLA in healthy donors (TCRdb year 2017). In terms of the full investigation: According to an earlier analysis of a few hundred of the donors, some 170 million T cells yielded roughly 100 million unique TCR beta sequences and 276 Gb of sequence data. Rather than drawing on any new phenotypic data, the later analysis identified candidate immune exposures from TCR beta sequences and the way those sequences occurred across donors. The study aimed to test whether cataloging public T cell receptors could reveal signatures of past pathogen exposure. A separate validation cohort of about 110 different subjects was used in addition to the approximately 700-subject first cohort. To predict cytomegalovirus infection status, the study brought together high-throughput TCR immunosequencing, statistical association of individual TCRs with disease status, and machine learning. In a later analysis, previously published TCR beta repertoires from 666 donors were re-analyzed and high-resolution HLA genotyping was added so that TCR occurrence patterns could be studied. A later genetic analysis used genome-wide SNP genotypes for 398 of the 666 donors, treating that subset as a discovery cohort. Every repertoire in the discovery cohort had been generated on one and the same sequencing platform. Among 300 to 500 genotyped donors of the cohort, an average of around 250,000 unique TCR beta nucleotide sequences was sequenced per donor, of which about 19% were non-productive. Alongside the repertoire data, information on donor age, sex, ethnicity and CMV serostatus was compiled. Of the 300 to 500 genotyped donors, 81% were placed in the genetic ancestry cluster associated with self-reported Caucasian donors. An early release covering roughly 600 HLA-typed donors comprised approximately 300 gigabases of sequencing data and about 90 million unique TCR sequences. Both class I and class II loci were covered by HLA typing, at four-digit resolution. The number of donors typed differed by locus, with 629-630 for A, B, C, DRB1 and DQB1, more than 500 for DQA1, about 610 for DPA1, and some 440 for DPB1. An earlier analysis of several hundred of the donors used high-throughput TCR beta sequencing to judge whether each TCR beta V gene segment behaved as functional or pseudogenic. A handful of DR-DQ haplotypes were handled as single units for association and clustering because linkage in the cohort was strong. Using immunosequencing, the study profiled T cell repertoires from around 680 subjects and related those repertoires to cytomegalovirus serostatus. General conclusions and limits of the study: In vitro tests confirmed that a few of the cytomegalovirus-associated TCR beta chains recognize cytomegalovirus antigens. Compared with equally common non-associated chains, HLA-associated TCR beta chains in a later analysis were more clonally expanded and had lower generation probabilities. Correlated functional status among segregating V segments might reflect linkage disequilibrium, but an unknown experimental factor could not be ruled out. The authors suggested that the approach could potentially be extended to other disease states and immunological phenotypes. In this cohort, only TCR beta chains were sequenced, and detectable features were limited by the absence of alpha or paired-chain data. In a later genetic analysis, fewer N-insertions in productive TCRs were reported among donors in an Asian-associated ancestry cluster than the approximately 710-donor mean. In a later analysis, the rate of TCR association differed among HLA loci, with DRB1 alleles having the most associated TCRs and HLA-C alleles having the fewest. A group of highly shared sequence variants was considered likely to be a technical artifact of the sequencing pipeline. Immune exposure information for the cohort was limited to CMV serostatus. A further reported finding was that TCR beta sequences accurately predicted the HLA-A and HLA-B alleles for most subjects in the first cohort. The study listed 164 TCR beta chains as associated with cytomegalovirus. Assigning TCR associations to individual alleles was difficult when HLA alleles, especially DR and DQ, strongly co-occurred. Most TCR sequences were seen in very few donors, while some public TCRs were found in many individuals. Because HLA typing was missing for some donors at each locus, association tests included only the typed subset. A later genetic analysis associated a missense DCLRE1C variant with V-gene and J-gene trimming of TCR beta chains, and an independent cohort replicated the association. In a later analysis, 16,951 TCR beta sequences were associated with specific HLA alleles at a false discovery rate of 0.05. Roughly uniform sequencing depth across donors was assumed in presence/absence analyses, although this assumption may not hold. About 17 rarely observed V segments, including chromosome 9 orphons, were excluded from the earlier analysis of a few hundred of the donors because counts were too low. According to a later analysis, parvovirus B19, influenza, CMV and Epstein-Barr virus appeared linked to several top co-occurrence clusters. The classifier was reported to diagnose cytomegalovirus status with high specificity and sensitivity in both the original cohort and the validation cohort. Because the 87-base-pair reads could not distinguish some IMGT-functional V segments, including TRBV6-2 and TRBV6-3, those segments were excluded. Most CMV-associated TCR beta chains appeared to be HLA-restricted in a later analysis, and the HLA associations seemed to be driven largely by CMV exposure. In an earlier analysis of fewer than 700 of the donors, most TCR beta V segments appeared in productive rearrangements about 90% or about 30% of the time, broadly matching IMGT annotations.

The cohort was made up of 666 healthy bone marrow donors. Cohort members were all nominally healthy when sampled, although unrecorded immune exposures were likely present. The donor was CMV seronegative and belonged to the group of 352 seronegative cohort members. A peripheral blood sample was collected from each donor, and TCR beta sequencing was performed on peripheral blood mononuclear cells. Genomic DNA extraction from the blood cell samples was performed with the Qiagen DNeasy Blood Extraction Kit. The library was built by means of the immunoSEQ multiplex PCR assay. The multiplex PCR relied on a mix of 60 forward primers for TCR Vbeta segments and 13 reverse primers for TCR Jbeta segments. Amplification of the CDR3 region of rearranged TCR beta genes was performed with a multiplex PCR assay on genomic DNA. The Illumina HiSeq System was used to sequence the amplified TCR beta libraries as 87-base-pair reads. In the source study's methods: A later analysis counted 75 million to 100 million unique TCR beta chains across the 500 to 850 repertoires, and some 11 million of these chains were shared by at least two donors. Raw reads were error-corrected and collapsed into unique sequences by a nearest-neighbor algorithm in which closely related sequences were merged to remove PCR and sequencing errors. To assign V, D and J gene segments, CDR3 sequences were aligned to IMGT reference sequences. Each retained sequence needed at least a six-nucleotide match to both a V gene segment and a J gene segment. Rearrangements were called productive when the CDR3 lacked stop codons and stayed in frame with V and J; all others were non-productive. CDR3 was defined according to IMGT convention as the region running from the second conserved V-encoded cysteine to the conserved J-encoded phenylalanine. The earlier analysis of approximately 590 of the donors excluded any sequence lacking an unambiguous match to a single V gene segment. An earlier analysis of several hundred of the donors called V segments functional above 56.7% productive rearrangements and segregating when the between-donor standard deviation exceeded 5%. To diagnose cytomegalovirus status from the catalog of TCR beta chain sequences, a statistical classification framework was built. In a later analysis, TCR nucleotide sequences were compared against IMGT/GENE-DB human TR gene sequences so that V and J genes could be assigned. Using the TCRdist pipeline, a later analysis assigned CDR3 sequences along with most-parsimonious VDJ recombination scenarios. In a later analysis, each TCR beta chain was defined by its CDR3 amino acid sequence together with its V-gene family, and reads without a unique V-gene family were excluded. A later analysis removed 600 or so highly shared, low-generation-probability nucleotide sequences to deal with suspected cross-contamination and a sequencing artifact. A later analysis calculated a clonal expansion index for each public chain from normalized within-repertoire ranks of inferred template counts. A later analysis computed generation probabilities with a VDJ recombination model fitted to out-of-frame rearrangements, and checked the results against IGoR. Hypergeometric tests were used in a later analysis to score TCR-TCR, TCR-HLA and TCR-CMV co-occurrence, with a repertoire-size bias correction applied to the TCR pairs. To estimate false discovery rates, a later analysis permuted the HLA or CMV assignments 20 times. In a later analysis, co-occurring TCRs were grouped with DBSCAN, and TCRdist sequence similarity was added when clustering was performed within HLA-allele-positive subsets. Repertoires with fewer than 30,000 or more than 120,000 public chains were left out of co-occurrence clustering, as were five repertoires with anomalous nucleotide sharing. In its TCRdb copy, this immuneACCESS table keeps in-frame sequences only and misses some clones. Where compared with another copy, unresolved V genes explain less than half of these, and the others have no known cause. V, J and clone size were drawn from that table, and D and trimming were deduced from the DNA. The sample contains 80,000 or so clones, over 60% of them found a single time. 4% to 5% of the sample is in the top ten clones.

As concerns this clone: This receptor's antigen is unknown. No much larger clone is present one base from it, and per-base qualities are unavailable.

V is cut by 6 bases and J by 1 base, and the space between the germline ends is 10 bases. Its CDR3 holds 13 amino acids, cysteine through phenylalanine. CDR3 DNA only is kept here, 39 bases in frame from base 1. CDR1 and CDR2 are drawn from the germline V gene: SGHTA, FQGNSA. The clonotype comes from a man in his forties in good health and CMV-seronegative. The chain is encoded by TRBV7-2 joined to TRBJ2-7; the D region possibly corresponds to TRBD1 (5 bases align). The specimen was PBMCs. The CDR3 sequence is CASSIQVSYEQYF. Here is the DNA: TGTGCCAGCAGTATACAGGTATCCTACGAGCAGTACTTC. Reference TRBV7-2 and TRBJ2-7 proteins supply the regions before and after the CDR3; the full variable domain is: GAGVSQSPSNKVTEKGKDVELRCDPISGHTALYWYRQSLGQGLEFLIYFQGNSAPDKSGLPSDRFSAERTGGSVSTLTIQRTQQEDSAVYLCASSIQVSYEQYFGPGTRLTVT.